This T cell receptor (beta chain) comes out of a study of T cells after posttransplantation cyclophosphamide. Study-wide points: Tissue-infiltrating T cells from skin or gut overlapped little with blood T cells. Later post-transplant blood repertoires were often dominated by donor CD8+ memory clones.

The germline CDR1 and CDR2 sequences are SEHNR and FQNEAQ (reference sequence). The CDR3 extends over 14 amino acids. With 3 bases clipped from V and 11 bases from J, the junction kept 7 bases outside the gene matches. The naive gate required viable CD3+CD4+ or CD3+CD8+ cells with CCR7+CD45RA+CD45RO-CD95-CD27+CD28+ phenotype. Profiled with immunoSEQ multiplex PCR; TCRdb holds only in-frame clones, not every one. The table records about 32,000 clones, about nine tenths of them present only once. A word on this clone: Antigen: not known.

The rearrangement joins TRBV7-9 to TRBJ2-1; 10 bases are a match to TRBD1. The clonotype comes from a woman aged 60-75 years in good health, CMV-negative, and a related stem cell transplant donor. The sequenced material came from naive CD4+ T cells sorted from PBMCs. DNA of the CDR3: TGTGCCAGCAGCTTGGGGACAGGGGTGCCACAGCAGTTCTTC. It encodes CASSLGTGVPQQFF.